This entry concerns a single TCR beta chain. The sample comes from a study of blood T cell repertoires in COVID-19. Study as a whole: Samples representing acute and convalescent COVID-19 were sourced from the United States, Italy and Spain. In each case, the material was cDNA or gDNA derived from T cells, B-cell-depleted T cells, or PBMCs.

Enrollment of patients from Seattle took place during active infection, with longitudinal follow-up. In the original processing: The assay estimated nucleated cells by amplifying reference gene primers. Generated by immunoSEQ multiplex PCR, the TCRdb table keeps only in-frame clones and is missing some. V and J calls and clone size are those listed in that table; D and trimming were worked out from the DNA. The sample records fewer than 700,000 clones, around 90% being singletons. This CDR3 has 10 amino acids. Trimming shortened V by 3 bases and J by 6 bases, and 2 bases separated the two germline ends. Germline loops: CDR1 MNHEY, CDR2 SMNVEV (reference sequence).

The receptor comes from a woman between 50 and 59 years old with COVID-19, enrolled during active disease. The chain couples TRBV27 to TRBJ1-2, with D hard to call. Specimen: peripheral blood. The chain's CDR3 is CASSFDGYTF. The DNA for the CDR3 is TGTGCCAGCAGTTTCGATGGCTACACCTTC.